Below, one T cell receptor beta chain is given with its context. Antigen specificity is unknown. The sample is drawn from a study of cytomegalovirus exposure and HLA in healthy donors. General study findings and limits: Despite most TCR sequences being rare, some public TCRs occurred in many donors. Analyzed later, most CMV-associated TCR beta chains appeared HLA-restricted.

The primer mix had 60 Vbeta and 13 Jbeta primers. Per the authors' pipeline: Roughly 11 million shared chains were among the about 80 million unique TCR beta chains that a later analysis counted. Repertoires were generated with immunoSEQ multiplex PCR, while TCRdb's copy carries only in-frame clones and drops some. V, J and clone size are taken as reported in that table, and D and trimming were inferred from the DNA itself. Seen here are under 250,000 clones, under 85% observed once, and the top ten hold 1.7%. V lost 4 bases and J lost 6, with 14 bases in between. This CDR3 spans 14 amino acids. Looked up from germline, CDR1 is SGHAT and CDR2 is FQNNGV.

The J gene is TRBJ2-3, the V gene TRBV11-2; D is unclear. Specimen: PBMCs. The sequence was collected from a man between 50 and 59 years old in good health and CMV-seronegative. CDR3 in amino acids: CASSSSRKEDTQYF. CDR3 in DNA: TGTGCCAGCAGCTCTTCGCGAAAAGAGGATACGCAGTATTTT.